These T cell receptor beta chains were read from a single sample in a study of cytomegalovirus exposure and HLA in healthy donors. Sequencing was performed with immunoSEQ multiplex PCR; in TCRdb, only in-frame clones are kept and a portion is missing. The table has some 180,000 clones, 75% to 85% seen once. Sequencing used PBMCs. Source of these receptors: a girl aged 2-15 years in good health and CMV-seropositive. Each CDR3 is given with its conserved first and last residue. Fields, in order: D gene, clone size, V gene, J gene, CDR3 protein, CDR3 DNA. D genes are given only for firm matches. Expanded clones are given a class, and other clones once, few, many or no size at all.

D gene: TRBD1
clone size: once
V gene: TRBV18
J gene: TRBJ1-2
CDR3 protein: CASSPPAYTGANGYTF
CDR3 DNA: TGTGCCAGCTCACCACCGGCCTACACAGGGGCCAATGGCTATACCTTC

D gene: TRBD2
clone size: NA
V gene: TRBV6-6
J gene: TRBJ2-1
CDR3 protein: CASSGGTSGRAGEFF
CDR3 DNA: TGTGCCAGCAGTGGAGGGACTAGCGGGAGGGCCGGCGAGTTCTTC

D gene: NA
clone size: few
V gene: TRBV30
J gene: TRBJ1-1
CDR3 protein: CAWTRGTEAFF
CDR3 DNA: TGTGCCTGGACGCGCGGCACTGAAGCTTTCTTT

D gene: NA
clone size: NA
V gene: TRBV5-4
J gene: TRBJ1-1
CDR3 protein: CASSSTGKGFTEAFF
CDR3 DNA: TGTGCCAGCAGCTCCACAGGGAAAGGATTCACTGAAGCTTTCTTT

D gene: TRBD1
clone size: NA
V gene: TRBV6-1
J gene: TRBJ2-3
CDR3 protein: CASSENPPGQGGDTQYF
CDR3 DNA: TGTGCCAGCAGTGAAAATCCACCGGGACAGGGAGGAGATACGCAGTATTTT

D gene: TRBD2
clone size: few
V gene: TRBV10-1
J gene: TRBJ2-3
CDR3 protein: CASSDRLAGPSTDTQYF
CDR3 DNA: TGCGCCAGCAGTGACAGGCTAGCGGGGCCCAGCACAGATACGCAGTATTTT

D gene: TRBD1
clone size: NA
V gene: TRBV9
J gene: TRBJ1-4
CDR3 protein: CASSNRDRGEKLFF
CDR3 DNA: TGTGCCAGCAGCAACCGGGACAGGGGCGAAAAACTGTTTTTT

D gene: TRBD2
clone size: once
V gene: TRBV13
J gene: TRBJ2-7
CDR3 protein: CASSPSGTSFSYEQYF
CDR3 DNA: TGTGCCAGCAGCCCATCCGGGACTAGTTTTTCCTACGAGCAGTACTTC

D gene: TRBD1
clone size: few
V gene: TRBV30
J gene: TRBJ1-5
CDR3 protein: CAWSVGRGNQPQHF
CDR3 DNA: TGTGCCTGGAGTGTAGGCAGGGGGAATCAGCCCCAGCATTTT

D gene: NA
clone size: NA
V gene: TRBV9
J gene: TRBJ2-5
CDR3 protein: CASSVGLALQETQYF
CDR3 DNA: TGTGCCAGCAGCGTAGGCCTAGCTCTGCAAGAGACCCAGTACTTC

D gene: NA
clone size: NA
V gene: TRBV13
J gene: TRBJ2-2
CDR3 protein: CASSFGRQVPTTGELFF
CDR3 DNA: TGTGCCAGCAGCTTTGGCCGACAGGTCCCGACCACCGGGGAGCTGTTTTTT

D gene: NA
clone size: NA
V gene: TRBV7-9
J gene: TRBJ1-2
CDR3 protein: CASSLDSGGYEGGYTF
CDR3 DNA: TGTGCCAGCAGCTTGGATTCGGGGGGTTATGAGGGAGGCTACACCTTC

D gene: TRBD1
clone size: once
V gene: TRBV18
J gene: TRBJ2-2
CDR3 protein: CASSYTGGADGELFF
CDR3 DNA: TGTGCCAGCTCATACACAGGGGGCGCCGACGGGGAGCTGTTTTTT

D gene: TRBD2
clone size: NA
V gene: TRBV4-2
J gene: TRBJ2-1
CDR3 protein: CASSQDPTGGPNEQFF
CDR3 DNA: TGTGCCAGCAGCCAAGATCCGACGGGAGGGCCTAATGAGCAGTTCTTC

D gene: TRBD2
clone size: NA
V gene: TRBV28
J gene: TRBJ2-5
CDR3 protein: CASSIGTRGEETQYF
CDR3 DNA: TGTGCCAGCAGTATCGGGACTAGAGGGGAAGAGACCCAGTACTTC

D gene: NA
clone size: few
V gene: TRBV6-5
J gene: TRBJ1-5
CDR3 protein: CASSPTGFSNQPQHF
CDR3 DNA: TGTGCCAGCAGCCCGACAGGTTTTAGCAATCAGCCCCAGCATTTT

D gene: NA
clone size: NA
V gene: TRBV5-4
J gene: TRBJ1-2
CDR3 protein: CASGTGVEAYGYTF
CDR3 DNA: TGTGCCAGCGGAACCGGGGTGGAGGCCTATGGCTACACCTTC

D gene: NA
clone size: NA
V gene: TRBV4-1
J gene: TRBJ2-7
CDR3 protein: CASSSFGSTEQYF
CDR3 DNA: TGCGCCAGCAGCTCGTTCGGGTCCACCGAACAGTACTTC

D gene: TRBD2
clone size: NA
V gene: TRBV19
J gene: TRBJ2-4
CDR3 protein: CASSIIVASGSLAKNIQYF
CDR3 DNA: TGTGCCAGTAGTATAATCGTGGCTAGCGGCAGTTTAGCCAAAAACATTCAGTACTTC

D gene: NA
clone size: NA
V gene: TRBV14
J gene: TRBJ2-3
CDR3 protein: CASSRSVTGSNVADTQYF
CDR3 DNA: TGTGCCAGCAGTCGATCGGTAACAGGGTCTAACGTGGCAGATACGCAGTATTTT

D gene: TRBD1
clone size: NA
V gene: TRBV5-6
J gene: TRBJ1-1
CDR3 protein: CASSLGQGARNTEAFF
CDR3 DNA: TGTGCCAGCAGCTTGGGACAGGGGGCGCGAAACACTGAAGCTTTCTTT

D gene: TRBD1
clone size: NA
V gene: TRBV2
J gene: TRBJ1-5
CDR3 protein: CASSRQGAWPQHF
CDR3 DNA: TGTGCCAGCAGCCGACAGGGGGCCTGGCCCCAGCATTTT

D gene: TRBD1
clone size: NA
V gene: TRBV14
J gene: TRBJ2-7
CDR3 protein: CASSLGTGKLNEQYF
CDR3 DNA: TGTGCCAGCAGCCTAGGGACAGGGAAACTAAACGAGCAGTACTTC

D gene: NA
clone size: NA
V gene: TRBV4-1
J gene: TRBJ1-1
CDR3 protein: CASSQERVRDTEAFF
CDR3 DNA: TGCGCCAGCAGCCAAGAAAGGGTGCGGGACACTGAAGCTTTCTTT

D gene: TRBD2
clone size: NA
V gene: TRBV19
J gene: TRBJ2-1
CDR3 protein: CASSIPGGTPYNEQFF
CDR3 DNA: TGTGCCAGTAGTATACCCGGGGGGACCCCCTACAATGAGCAGTTCTTC

D gene: NA
clone size: NA
V gene: TRBV5-1
J gene: TRBJ1-2
CDR3 protein: CASSLGAGYGYTF
CDR3 DNA: TGCGCCAGCAGCTTGGGGGCAGGCTATGGCTACACCTTC

D gene: NA
clone size: NA
V gene: TRBV25-1
J gene: TRBJ1-1
CDR3 protein: CASSEGVAGVGTEAFF
CDR3 DNA: TGTGCCAGCAGTGAAGGGGTTGCGGGGGTGGGTACTGAAGCTTTCTTT

D gene: NA
clone size: NA
V gene: TRBV11-2
J gene: TRBJ1-2
CDR3 protein: CASSSKVVRDYGYTF
CDR3 DNA: TGTGCCAGCAGCTCAAAGGTAGTCAGGGACTATGGCTACACCTTC

D gene: NA
clone size: NA
V gene: TRBV5-6
J gene: TRBJ1-6
CDR3 protein: CASRDQSGVNSPLHF
CDR3 DNA: TGTGCCAGCAGAGACCAGTCGGGGGTGAATTCACCCCTCCACTTT

D gene: TRBD2
clone size: NA
V gene: TRBV4-2
J gene: TRBJ2-7
CDR3 protein: CASSRRTSGLYEQYF
CDR3 DNA: TGTGCCAGCAGCCGCAGGACTAGCGGTCTCTACGAGCAGTACTTC

D gene: NA
clone size: NA
V gene: TRBV6-5
J gene: TRBJ2-5
CDR3 protein: CASSYQRSSPETQYF
CDR3 DNA: TGTGCCAGCAGTTACCAGCGCAGCAGCCCGGAGACCCAGTACTTC

D gene: NA
clone size: once
V gene: TRBV29-1
J gene: TRBJ2-3
CDR3 protein: CSVRRLASGRLGTDTQYF
CDR3 DNA: TGCAGCGTCCGAAGGCTAGCATCCGGGAGACTCGGCACAGATACGCAGTATTTT

D gene: TRBD1
clone size: few
V gene: TRBV29-1
J gene: TRBJ1-2
CDR3 protein: CSVARTGSYGYTF
CDR3 DNA: TGCAGCGTCGCACGGACAGGGTCATATGGCTACACCTTC

D gene: TRBD2
clone size: NA
V gene: TRBV28
J gene: TRBJ2-5
CDR3 protein: CASSPAGGGETQYF
CDR3 DNA: TGTGCCAGCAGCCCAGCGGGAGGGGGAGAGACCCAGTACTTC

D gene: NA
clone size: NA
V gene: TRBV9
J gene: TRBJ1-3
CDR3 protein: CASSRTGTIYF
CDR3 DNA: TGTGCCAGCAGCCGTACGGGCACCATATATTTT

D gene: NA
clone size: few
V gene: TRBV5-4
J gene: TRBJ1-2
CDR3 protein: CASSPDRQSNYGYTF
CDR3 DNA: TGTGCCAGCAGCCCTGACAGGCAGTCTAACTATGGCTACACCTTC

D gene: TRBD2
clone size: NA
V gene: TRBV4-2
J gene: TRBJ2-1
CDR3 protein: CASSQTAGGFDNEQFF
CDR3 DNA: TGTGCCAGCAGCCAGACAGCGGGAGGGTTCGACAATGAGCAGTTCTTC

D gene: NA
clone size: NA
V gene: TRBV4-1
J gene: TRBJ2-1
CDR3 protein: CASSQSNRGGHVDEQFF
CDR3 DNA: TGCGCCAGCAGCCAATCTAACAGGGGGGGCCATGTGGATGAGCAGTTCTTC

D gene: TRBD1
clone size: NA
V gene: TRBV11-2
J gene: TRBJ2-7
CDR3 protein: CASSLVPGGKYEQYF
CDR3 DNA: TGTGCCAGCAGCTTAGTACCAGGGGGTAAATACGAGCAGTACTTC

D gene: NA
clone size: NA
V gene: TRBV7-9
J gene: TRBJ2-2
CDR3 protein: CASEGVNGELFF
CDR3 DNA: TGTGCCAGCGAGGGGGTTAACGGGGAGCTGTTTTTT

D gene: TRBD1
clone size: NA
V gene: TRBV28
J gene: TRBJ2-7
CDR3 protein: CASSPGQTYEQYF
CDR3 DNA: TGTGCCAGCAGCCCGGGACAGACCTACGAGCAGTACTTC

D gene: NA
clone size: NA
V gene: TRBV18
J gene: TRBJ2-7
CDR3 protein: CASSRGKPPEPYEQYF
CDR3 DNA: TGTGCCAGCTCACGAGGGAAACCGCCGGAACCCTACGAGCAGTACTTC

D gene: NA
clone size: NA
V gene: TRBV7-2
J gene: TRBJ2-1
CDR3 protein: CASSLALASLEQFF
CDR3 DNA: TGTGCCAGCAGCTTAGCGCTGGCCTCCCTTGAGCAGTTCTTC

D gene: NA
clone size: NA
V gene: TRBV19
J gene: TRBJ2-7
CDR3 protein: CASSPQEAGPYEQYF
CDR3 DNA: TGTGCCAGTAGTCCCCAGGAGGCAGGACCCTACGAGCAGTACTTC

D gene: NA
clone size: NA
V gene: TRBV7-9
J gene: TRBJ2-5
CDR3 protein: CASSLDLWYQETQYF
CDR3 DNA: TGTGCCAGCAGCTTAGACCTATGGTACCAAGAGACCCAGTACTTC